Below, 26 T cell receptor beta chains from the same sample are listed, as sequenced in a study of blood T cell repertoires in COVID-19. The table came from immunoSEQ multiplex PCR; TCRdb's copy has only in-frame clones and leaves some out. The top ten hold 0.75% to 1% of the sample, which has about 200,000 clones, 92% seen once. Source material: peripheral blood. These receptors were obtained from a man aged 55-75 years with COVID-19, enrolled during active disease.

This chain links TRBV9 with TRBJ2-7; tentative D call: TRBD1 (6 bases). This CDR3 contains 13 residues. Germline V gene data show CDR1 as SGDLS and CDR2 as YYNGEE. Trimming pared 2 bases from V and 3 bases from J, leaving 9 bases between. The CDR3 DNA is TGTGCCAGCAGCGTGGACAGTATCTACGAGCAGTACTTC. Protein product: CASSVDSIYEQYF.

The chain employs TRBV7-8 and TRBJ2-7, with 8 bases matching TRBD2. Germline V lookup: CDR1 SGHVS, CDR2 FQNEAQ. With V trimmed by 2 bases and J by 6 bases, 9 bases remained unmatched. CDR3 length equals 15 residues. Here the CDR3 DNA reads TGTGCCAGCAGCTTACGAGCGGGGGCCACCGCCGAGCAGTACTTC. Its translation is CASSLRAGATAEQYF.

V usage is TRBV2 and J usage is TRBJ1-2; TRBD1 aligns across 8 bases. The CDR3 loop spans 15 amino acids. Germline CDR1 is SNHLY and CDR2 is FYNNEI. V lost 6 bases, J lost 4 bases, and 10 bases stayed unmatched. As DNA, the CDR3 is TGTGCCAGCAGGGACCTACAGGGGGTGGGCTATGGCTACACCTTC. This translates into CASRDLQGVGYGYTF. Filled out from reference TRBV2 and TRBJ1-2, the complete variable domain reads EPEVTQTPSHQVTQMGQEVILRCVPISNHLYFYWYRQILGQKVEFLVSFYNNEISEKSEIFDDQFSVERPDGSNFTLKIRSTKLEDSAMYFCASRDLQGVGYGYTFGSGTRLTVV.

The chain is built from TRBV18 and TRBJ1-1; D may be TRBD1 (5 bases). CDR1 and CDR2 from the germline V gene are KGHSH and LQKENI. This CDR3 spans 12 amino acids. Trimming left V 0 bases short and J 11 bases short, with 10 bases between. DNA of the CDR3: TGTGCCAGCTCACCACCGGAGGGGAAGGCTTTCTTT. It yields the protein CASSPPEGKAFF.

This clone appeared once. The chain links TRBV4-2 to TRBJ1-4; D unresolved. V was cut by 0 bases and J by 0 bases, with 5 bases left in between. The CDR3 loop spans 15 amino acids. The V gene's germline CDR1 is LGHNA and CDR2 YNFKEQ. The CDR3 here is CASSQDTATNEKLFF. CDR3 nucleotides: TGTGCCAGCAGCCAAGACACTGCAACTAATGAAAAACTGTTTTTT.

The rearrangement links TRBV5-1 to TRBJ2-5, with D possibly matching TRBD1 (6 bases). CDR3 length equals 13 residues. V was clipped by 6 bases and J by 5 bases, with 14 bases between them. CDR1 SGHRS and CDR2 YFSETQ come from the germline V gene. For the CDR3, the DNA is TGCGCCAGCACAACAGGGATGGAGGAGACCCAGTACTTC. Its translation is CASTTGMEETQYF.

This sequence joins TRBV27 and TRBJ2-7; the D gene is possibly TRBD2 (6 bases). Trimming removed 5 bases from V and 0 bases from J, with 17 bases in between. This CDR3 is 16 amino acids long. Germline V gene sequence: CDR1 MNHEY, CDR2 SMNVEV (reference sequence). DNA of the CDR3: TGTGCCAGCAGTCCGCGGGGACTCCTGACCTCCTACGAGCAGTACTTC. It encodes CASSPRGLLTSYEQYF.

The genes are TRBV5-8 and TRBJ2-5; 7 bases agree with TRBD2. Germline trimming cut 4 bases from V and 2 bases from J; bases unmatched to any gene: 8. Per the germline V gene, CDR1 is SGHTS and CDR2 is YDEGEE. The CDR3 contains 15 residues. The CDR3 nucleotides read TGTGCCAGCAGCACACCCCGGGACTATCAAGAGACCCAGTACTTC. Residues: CASSTPRDYQETQYF.

The chain uses TRBV3-1 (or the pseudogene TRBV3-2) and TRBJ1-3; D not resolved. Germline CDR1 reads LGHDT; CDR2 reads YNNKEL (reference sequence). CDR3 length equals 17 residues. Trimming left V 4 bases short and J 0 bases short, with 16 bases between. The CDR3 here is CASSPTLPYSSGNTIYF. The CDR3 DNA reads TGTGCCAGCAGCCCAACCCTCCCTTATAGCTCTGGAAACACCATATATTTT.

The chain links TRBV28 to TRBJ2-7, with 8 positions matching TRBD2. CDR1 MDHEN and CDR2 SYDVKM come from the germline V gene. V shed 9 bases and J 0 bases; nucleotides not matched to a gene: 4. The CDR3 spans 13 residues. This chain's CDR3 is CASLTSDSYEQYF. The CDR3 DNA reads as TGTGCCAGTCTGACTAGCGACTCCTACGAGCAGTACTTC. Full variable domain (remainder filled in from reference TRBV28 and TRBJ2-7): DVKVTQSSRYLVKRTGEKVFLECVQDMDHENMFWYRQDPGLGLRLIYFSYDVKMKEKGDIPEGYSVSREKKERFSLILESASTNQTSMYLCASLTSDSYEQYFGPGTRLTVT.

V usage is TRBV6-1 and J usage is TRBJ1-1; unclear D gene. Germline CDR1 and CDR2: MNHNS and SASEGT. The germline V and J ends were trimmed by 1 base and 7 bases, with 10 bases remaining between them. This CDR3 is built from 13 residues. The CDR3 DNA sequence: TGTGCCAGCAGTGAAGGCGGGGTCGGTGAAGCTTTCTTT. Translated, it gives CASSEGGVGEAFF.

The chain joins TRBV9 to TRBJ1-1; TRBD1 matches at 10 bases. Per the germline V gene, CDR1 is SGDLS and CDR2 is YYNGEE. V lost 0 bases and J lost 7; bases outside the gene matches: 3. CDR3 size: 14 residues. This chain's CDR3 is CASSVGQGANEAFF. The CDR3 region has the DNA TGTGCCAGCAGCGTAGGACAGGGGGCGAATGAAGCTTTCTTT.

Remarks on this clone: The germline gene is not matched at one end of the junction; a read error may be the cause. This sequence joins TRBV7-7 and TRBJ2-1, with D unresolved. Germline CDR1 and CDR2: SSHAT and FNYEAQ (reference sequence). This CDR3 is built from 14 residues. The CDR3 loop is CASSLGPSNNEQFF. The CDR3, as DNA: TGTGCTAGCAGCTTGGGCCCCTCGAACAATGAGCAGTTCTTC.

This sequence joins TRBV7-9 and TRBJ1-2; D is unclear. The CDR3 contains 16 residues. Looked up from germline, CDR1 is SEHNR and CDR2 is FQNEAQ (reference sequence). V lost 5 bases, J lost 4 bases, and 20 bases lay in between. The CDR3 DNA sequence: TGTGCCAGCAGCACCCAATCCGCGGGGTCGGGCTATGGCTACACCTTC. It codes for CASSTQSAGSGYGYTF.

The chain couples TRBV24-1 to TRBJ2-2; D is possibly TRBD1 (5 bases). The CDR3 spans 16 residues. Per the germline V gene, CDR1 is KGHDR and CDR2 is SFDVKD. Between the trimmed V and J ends, which lost 6 bases and 5 bases, there was a span of 18 bases. CDR3 coding DNA: TGTGCCACCAGTCCTCGGCAGGGCACAAAGACCGGGGAGCTGTTTTTT. As protein: CATSPRQGTKTGELFF.

This chain links TRBV7-3 with TRBJ2-2; 8 bases are a match to TRBD2. Germline loops: CDR1 SGHTA, CDR2 FQGTGA. This CDR3 is built from 16 residues. V trimming: 2 bases; J trimming: 5 bases; junction bases outside the gene matches: 7. This CDR3 is CASSLSLAGGTGELFF. The DNA for the CDR3 is TGTGCCAGCAGCTTATCCCTAGCGGGCGGGACCGGGGAGCTGTTTTTT.

The rearrangement joins TRBV24-1 to TRBJ1-5, with TRBD1 matching over 10 bases. CDR3 length equals 15 residues. V lost 6 bases, J lost 5 bases, and 6 bases stayed unmatched. Germline V CDR1 and CDR2: KGHDR, SFDVKD. In DNA, the CDR3 is TGTGCCACCAGTTCGACCGGGACAGGGGATCAGCCCCAGCATTTT. Translation: CATSSTGTGDQPQHF.

V usage is TRBV15 and J usage is TRBJ2-7, with 8 bases identical to TRBD2. Germline assignment: CDR1 LNHNV and CDR2 YYDKDF (reference sequence). V dropped 0 bases and J dropped 4; count of bases not matched to a gene: 8. The CDR3 spans 16 residues. This CDR3 reads CATSRELVIAGYEQYF. CDR3 nucleotide sequence: TGTGCCACCAGCAGAGAATTGGTTATAGCGGGGTACGAGCAGTACTTC. Looking up the rest from reference TRBV15 and TRBJ2-7 gives the full variable domain: DAMVIQNPRYQVTQFGKPVTLSCSQTLNHNVMYWYQQKSSQAPKLLFHYYDKDFNNEADTPDNFQSRRPNTSFCFLDIRSPGLGDTAMYLCATSRELVIAGYEQYFGPGTRLTVT.

The chain uses TRBV28 and TRBJ2-5; no clear D. V shed 5 bases and J shed 2 bases, with 9 bases lying between them. The CDR3 is 13 amino acids. Germline lookup yields CDR1 MDHEN and CDR2 SYDVKM. The CDR3 spells CASSIQDQETQYF. CDR3 DNA: TGTGCCAGCAGTATTCAGGATCAAGAGACCCAGTACTTC.

The chain carries TRBV5-4 and TRBJ2-1; no clear D. Germline V gives CDR1 SGHNT, CDR2 YYREEE (reference sequence). V was clipped by 0 bases and J by 4 bases, with 20 bases between them. The CDR3 has 18 residues. The CDR3 spells CASSLGVARLHTYNEQFF. The CDR3 DNA sequence: TGTGCCAGCAGCTTGGGGGTTGCAAGACTCCATACTTACAATGAGCAGTTCTTC. Full variable domain (missing parts from reference TRBV5-4 and TRBJ2-1): ETGVTQSPTHLIKTRGQQVTLRCSSQSGHNTVSWYQQALGQGPQFIFQYYREEENGRGNFPPRFSGLQFPNYSSELNVNALELDDSALYLCASSLGVARLHTYNEQFFGPGTRLTVL.

CDR3 in amino acids: CASSVGVREQFF. Here the CDR3 DNA reads TGTGCCAGCAGCGTCGGAGTTAGGGAGCAGTTCTTC. The J gene is TRBJ2-1, the V gene TRBV12-3 or TRBV12-4; no reliable D call. The V end lost 6 bases, the J end lost 10 bases, and 13 bases lay between the germline ends. The CDR3 is made up of 12 amino acids.

The chain links TRBV2 to TRBJ2-2; 11 bases are shared with TRBD1. The CDR3 contains 14 residues. V lost 7 bases to trimming and J lost 6 bases; unmatched junction nucleotides: 4. Germline V lookup: CDR1 SNHLY, CDR2 FYNNEI. The CDR3 DNA reads as TGTGCCAGCATTAGGACAGGGGGCTCCGGGGAGCTGTTTTTT. It translates to CASIRTGGSGELFF. Combining the CDR3 with reference TRBV2 and TRBJ2-2 gives the whole variable domain EPEVTQTPSHQVTQMGQEVILRCVPISNHLYFYWYRQILGQKVEFLVSFYNNEISEKSEIFDDQFSVERPDGSNFTLKIRSTKLEDSAMYFCASIRTGGSGELFFGEGSRLTVL.

CDR3 sequence (DNA): TGTGCCAGCAGCCAGAGAACAGGGGTGCCGTACTTC. As protein: CASSQRTGVPYF. The chain combines TRBV3-1 (or the pseudogene TRBV3-2) with TRBJ2-7, with 7 nucleotides matching TRBD1. CDR1 and CDR2 (germline): LGHDT, YNNKEL (reference sequence). V dropped 3 bases and J dropped 12; count of bases not matched to a gene: 8. The CDR3 has 12 amino acids.

Concerning this clone: Its ends do not fully match the called genes, so a read error is possible. This chain connects TRBV12-3 or TRBV12-4 to TRBJ1-4; perhaps TRBD1 as D (6 bases). The CDR3 is 13 amino acids. CDR3: CASSPESFGTRIF. In DNA, the CDR3 is TGTGCCAGCAGTCCTGAATCTTTCGGGACACGGATTTTT.

Written as DNA, the CDR3 is TGCGCCAGCCCTGTGTCACAGGGAATCGGGCAGTACTTC. It yields the protein CASPVSQGIGQYF. The chain uses TRBV10-1 and TRBJ2-7; TRBD1 is a possible D gene (6 bases). V gave up 8 bases and J gave up 9 bases, with 20 bases separating them. Germline V lookup: CDR1 WNHNN, CDR2 SYGVQD (reference sequence). The length of the CDR3 is 13 residues.

The chain couples TRBV5-1 to TRBJ2-3, with TRBD2 matching over 8 bases. Germline values: CDR1 SGHRS, CDR2 YFSETQ. V gave up 3 bases and J gave up 7 bases; unmatched junction bases: 4. The CDR3 spans 13 residues. DNA for the CDR3: TGCGCCAGCAGCTACTGGACTAGCAATACGCAGTATTTT. Its translation is CASSYWTSNTQYF.